A single sample gave rise to the 22 T cell receptor beta chains below, sequenced in a study of breast tumors, draining lymph nodes, adjacent tissues. Samples came from axillary lymph nodes draining the breast cancer. TCRdb reprocessed the multiplex PCR reads with MiXCR, giving one entry per CDR3 protein. Of about 110,000 distinct CDR3 sequences listed, 30% were seen once; the top ten hold under 6.5%. Sample: axillary lymph node tissue. The receptors were gathered from a female donor with breast cancer. Some clones in this sample may be carry-over from other donors' samples.

Details on this clonotype: The DNA is omitted, as the CDR3 cannot be located on it reliably, and the CDR3 follows TCRdb's listing. This sequence joins TRBV7-3 and TRBJ1-6; the D call of TRBD1 is as the table states it, not checked on the DNA. Germline loops: CDR1 SGHTA, CDR2 FQGTGA. Including both end residues, the CDR3 is 22 amino acids long. The CDR3 reads CASSFYICSAKMTGGGDSPLHF.

V usage is TRBV5-1 and J usage is TRBJ1-1; the D gene is possibly TRBD1 (5 bases). The CDR3 is 14 residues long. The germline CDR1 and CDR2 sequences are SGHRS and YFSETQ. The V end was cut by 2 bases, the J end by 3 bases, with 11 bases between. CDR3 coding DNA: TGCGCCAGCAGCTTCAACGGGGGGTACACTGAAGCTTTCTTT. It yields the protein CASSFNGGYTEAFF.

As regards this clonotype: This may stem from a read error, because a much larger clone lies one nucleotide away. The chain recombines TRBV7-2 with TRBJ1-1, with D perhaps matching TRBD1 (6 bases). Germline V CDR1 and CDR2: SGHTA, FQGNSA. This CDR3 region has 15 residues. The CDR3 DNA reads as TGTGCCAGCAGTTCCTCCGGGACACCGAACATTGAAGCTTTCTTT. This translates into CASSSSGTPNIEAFF.

This clonotype was counted ten times or more. The rearrangement links TRBV30 to TRBJ1-6; D is unclear. This CDR3 spans 14 amino acids. Looked up from germline, CDR1 is GTSNPN and CDR2 is SVGIG (reference sequence). V lost 1 base to trimming and J lost 12 bases, with 16 bases between them. For the CDR3, the DNA is TGTGCCTGGAGTGCATCGGTCGGGTTTTTACCCCTCCACTTT. Translated: CAWSASVGFLPLHF.

This clonotype was detected many times. A much larger clone sits a single nucleotide away, making a read error possible. V gene TRBV20-1 combines with J gene TRBJ2-1; TRBD1 matches at 9 bases. CDR3 length: 12 amino acids. Per the germline V gene, CDR1 is DFQATT and CDR2 is SNEGSKA (reference sequence). CDR3 protein: CRLDRGNNEPFF. The CDR3 DNA reads TGCAGATTGGACAGGGGAAACAATGAGCCGTTCTTC.

This clonotype was found a few times. The V call is TRBV5-1, the J call TRBJ1-1; 8 bases align to TRBD1. V lost 3 bases and J lost 10; bases outside the gene matches: 8. The CDR3 is 13 residues long. Germline V lookup: CDR1 SGHRS, CDR2 YFSETQ. The CDR3 coding sequence is TGCGCCAGCAGCTCACTAGACAGGGGTTCAGCTTTCTTT. Translated: CASSSLDRGSAFF.

This clonotype was counted many times. This rearrangement joins TRBV25-1 to TRBJ2-5; D not resolved. Trimming shortened V by 3 bases and J by 2 bases, and 10 bases separated the two germline ends. CDR1 is MGHDK and CDR2 is SYGVNS in the germline V gene. This CDR3 is built from 14 residues. DNA for the CDR3: TGTGCCAGCAGTGACCCAGGACGGCAAGAGACCCAGTACTTC. Translation gives CASSDPGRQETQYF. Full variable domain (remainder filled in from reference TRBV25-1 and TRBJ2-5): EADIYQTPRYLVIGTGKKITLECSQTMGHDKMYWYQQDPGMELHLIHYSYGVNSTEKGDLSSESTVSRIRTEHFPLTLESARPSHTSQYLCASSDPGRQETQYFGPGTRLLVL.

There are many counts of this clonotype. CDR3 in DNA: TGCGCCAGCAGCTTTACGGGAGTCCGCACAGATACGCAGTATTTT. It translates to CASSFTGVRTDTQYF. The chain employs TRBV5-1 and TRBJ2-3; TRBD2 might be the D (6 bases). Germline-derived CDR1 and CDR2 are SGHRS and YFSETQ. The CDR3 spans 15 residues. V gave up 2 bases and J gave up 1 base, with 11 bases separating them.

The gene calls are TRBV2 and TRBJ2-7; 10 bases map to TRBD2. With the DNA end fitting TRBJ2-1 better, the J assignment may be wrong. The CDR3 is 15 amino acids. Germline CDR1 and CDR2: SNHLY and FYNNEI. CDR3 nucleotide sequence: TGTGCCAGCATTCGGTTAGCGGGGGGTCGGAGTGAGCAGTTCTTC. Residues: CASIRLAGGRSEQFF.

This clonotype was detected ten times or more. In DNA form, the CDR3 reads TGTGCCAGCAGAGGGGACCTGACATCTGGGGCCAACGTCCTGACTTTC. Protein product: CASRGDLTSGANVLTF. V usage is TRBV14 and J usage is TRBJ2-6; D possibly uses TRBD1 or TRBD2 (5 bases each). Trimming pared 6 bases from V and 1 base from J, leaving 13 bases between. Germline V gene lookup returns CDR1 SGHDN and CDR2 FVKESK. The CDR3 is 16 amino acids.

This clonotype has a count of ten or more. The chain recombines TRBV30 with TRBJ1-5; 8 bases agree with TRBD1. The trim removed 0 bases at V and 7 bases at J, leaving 2 bases unmatched. CDR1 GTSNPN and CDR2 SVGIG come from the germline V gene (reference sequence). This CDR3 spans 13 amino acids. The CDR3 nucleotides read TGTGCCTGGAGTGTACAGGGGGGCCAGCCCCAGCATTTT. This codes for CAWSVQGGQPQHF.

The V gene is TRBV7-9, the J gene TRBJ1-3; TRBD1 is a possible D gene (6 bases). The CDR3 has 14 amino acids. V lost 4 bases and J lost 3, with 10 bases in between. Germline V lookup: CDR1 SEHNR, CDR2 FQNEAQ (reference sequence). CDR3 region: CASSSTGYGNTIYF. The CDR3 coding sequence is TGTGCCAGCAGCTCCACAGGGTATGGAAACACCATATATTTT.

Notes on this clonotype: A much larger clone lies one base from this, so it may be a read error. The chain couples TRBV5-4 to TRBJ2-7; D call uncertain. Trimming removed 0 bases at V and 2 bases at J, with 6 bases between. The CDR3 covers 13 residues. Germline CDR1 is SGHNT and CDR2 is YYREEE (reference sequence). CDR3 amino acids: CASSLGIPYEQYF. The CDR3 DNA reads as TGTGCCAGCAGCTTGGGTATTCCCTACGAGCAGTACTTC.

The chain couples TRBV9 to TRBJ1-3; D may be TRBD1 (5 bases). This CDR3 has 11 residues. CDR1 is SGDLS, CDR2 YYNGEE, per germline. V dropped 5 bases and J dropped 11 bases, with 11 bases sitting between them. CDR3 region: CASSEEGPIYF. Here the CDR3 DNA reads TGTGCCAGCAGTGAAGAGGGACCCATATATTTT.

The chain recombines TRBV7-9 with TRBJ2-7; 10 bases align to TRBD2. CDR3 length: 14 residues. The V segment lost 3 bases and the J segment 4 bases; nucleotides outside the gene matches: 3. CDR1 is SEHNR and CDR2 is FQNEAQ in the germline V gene (reference sequence). CDR3 bases: TGTGCCAGCAGCTTTGGTAGCGGGAGGTACGAGCAGTACTTC. Translating it yields CASSFGSGRYEQYF.

In this sample, this clonotype turned up a few times. A much larger clonotype is one base distant, so this may be a read error. This sequence joins TRBV6-5 and TRBJ1-5; D gene uncertain. Germline CDR1 MNHEY, CDR2 SVGAGI. The CDR3 runs to 14 residues. Deletions cut 6 bases from V and 7 bases from J, with 16 bases between. The CDR3 DNA reads as TGTGCCAGCAGGCATGGACCCGCGGGGCAGCCCCAGCATTTT. It specifies CASRHGPAGQPQHF.

V and J are TRBV7-2 and TRBJ2-3, with 8 positions matching TRBD1. The CDR3 covers 15 residues. Trimming cost V 1 base and J 11 bases; bases outside gene matches: 11. From germline, CDR1 is SGHTA and CDR2 FQGNSA. DNA of the CDR3: TGTGCCAGCAGCTTAGGCAGGGGGCTATACAATGAGCAGTATTTT. This gives the protein CASSLGRGLYNEQYF.

This clonotype was seen more than once but under ten times. The J gene is TRBJ1-4, the V gene TRBV27, with D perhaps matching TRBD1 (5 bases). The CDR3 consists of 14 residues. CDR1 is MNHEY and CDR2 is SMNVEV in the germline V gene (reference sequence). Trimming took 3 bases from V and 12 from J, leaving 17 bases between them. Here the CDR3 DNA reads TGTGCCAGCAGTTTTGGTACAGGAGCTGGAGAACTGTTTTTT. This codes for CASSFGTGAGELFF. Drawing the rest from reference TRBV27 and TRBJ1-4, the complete variable domain is EAQVTQNPRYLITVTGKKLTVTCSQNMNHEYMSWYRQDPGLGLRQIYYSMNVEVTDKGDVPEGYKVSRKEKRNFPLILESPSPNQTSLYFCASSFGTGAGELFFGSGTQLSVL.

Note on this clonotype: A much more abundant neighbour one base away suggests this may be a read error. The chain uses TRBV5-1 and TRBJ1-5, with D perhaps TRBD1 (5 bases). This CDR3 is 15 amino acids long. Germline lookup yields CDR1 SGHRS and CDR2 YFSETQ. V was clipped by 7 bases and J by 7 bases, with 21 bases between them. The DNA for the CDR3 is TGCGCCAGCCGCCCCGACGGGGCCTCGGGGCAGCCCCAGCATTTT. This sequence encodes CASRPDGASGQPQHF.

This clonotype was counted at least ten times. V and J are TRBV5-1 and TRBJ2-2; a weak D match, TRBD1 (6 bases). Germline CDR1 reads SGHRS; CDR2 reads YFSETQ. Trimming took off 1 base at V and 7 bases at J, with 11 bases between the two ends. The CDR3 loop spans 14 amino acids. CDR3 sequence: CASSLSGGIGELFF. The CDR3 DNA follows: TGCGCCAGCAGCTTGTCTGGGGGCATCGGGGAGCTGTTTTTT.

The V call is TRBV11-2, the J call TRBJ1-6, with TRBD1 as a possible D gene (6 bases). This CDR3 is built from 16 residues. The germline gives CDR1 SGHAT, CDR2 FQNNGV. V was trimmed by 5 bases and J by 0 bases, leaving 11 bases between them. The CDR3 reads CASSPADSSYNSPLHF. The CDR3 nucleotides read TGTGCCAGCAGCCCCGCGGACAGCTCCTATAATTCACCCCTCCACTTT.

This clonotype was seen repeatedly, ten times or more. The chain carries TRBV19 and TRBJ2-7; 8 nucleotides line up with TRBD1. The V segment lost 6 bases and the J segment 3 bases; nucleotides outside the gene matches: 7. CDR3 length equals 14 residues. Germline V gene sequence: CDR1 LNHDA, CDR2 SQIVND (reference sequence). The CDR3 DNA follows: TGTGCCAGTAGAGGGACAGGTCCGTTCTACGAGCAGTACTTC. It yields the protein CASRGTGPFYEQYF.